This TCR beta chain was sequenced for a study of early T cells in non-severe SARS-CoV-2 infection. CDR1 MRHNA and CDR2 SNTAGT come from the germline V gene. V gave up 2 bases and J gave up 2 bases, with 9 bases separating them. The CDR3 is 14 residues long. Each CDR3 protein is one row after TCRdb ran MiXCR on the 5' RACE reads. The profile shows approximately 27,000 distinct CDR3 sequences, 5.8% of them singletons. This clonotype showed up just a few times. Source material: whole blood. This chain joins TRBV6-4 and TRBJ1-1; D possibly corresponds to TRBD1 (5 bases). The sequence derives from an adult who was a healthcare worker with PCR-confirmed SARS-CoV-2 infection or an uninfected control (not recorded which). The CDR3 DNA reads as TGTGCCAGCAGTGACACCGACAGAAACACTGAAGCTTTCTTT. Translating it yields CASSDTDRNTEAFF.